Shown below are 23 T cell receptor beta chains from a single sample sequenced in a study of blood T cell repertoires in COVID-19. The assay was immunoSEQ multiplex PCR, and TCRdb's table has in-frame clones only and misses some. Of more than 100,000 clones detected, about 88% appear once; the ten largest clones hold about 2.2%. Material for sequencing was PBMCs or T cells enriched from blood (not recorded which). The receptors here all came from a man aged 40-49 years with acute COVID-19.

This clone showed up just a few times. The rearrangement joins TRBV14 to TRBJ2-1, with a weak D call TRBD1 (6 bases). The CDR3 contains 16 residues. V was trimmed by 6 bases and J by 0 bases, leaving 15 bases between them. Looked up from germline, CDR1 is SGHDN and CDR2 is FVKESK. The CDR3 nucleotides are TGTGCCAGCAGTATATTCACAGGGATCTCCTACAATGAGCAGTTCTTC. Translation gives CASSIFTGISYNEQFF. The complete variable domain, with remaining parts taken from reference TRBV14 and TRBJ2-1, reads EAGVTQFPSHSVIEKGQTVTLRCDPISGHDNLYWYRRVMGKEIKFLLHFVKESKQDESGMPNNRFLAERTGGTYSTLKVQPAELEDSGVYFCASSIFTGISYNEQFFGPGTRLTVL.

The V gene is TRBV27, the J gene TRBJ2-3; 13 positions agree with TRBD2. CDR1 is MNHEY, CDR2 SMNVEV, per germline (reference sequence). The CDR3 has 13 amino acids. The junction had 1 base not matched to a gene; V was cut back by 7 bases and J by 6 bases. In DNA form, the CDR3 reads TGTGCCAGCACACTAGCGGGAGGGGATACGCAGTATTTT. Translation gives CASTLAGGDTQYF.

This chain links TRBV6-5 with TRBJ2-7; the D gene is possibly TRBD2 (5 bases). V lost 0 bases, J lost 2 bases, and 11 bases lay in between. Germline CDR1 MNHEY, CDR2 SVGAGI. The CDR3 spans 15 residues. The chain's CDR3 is CASSYSIPSTYEQYF. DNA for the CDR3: TGTGCCAGCAGTTACTCGATTCCTAGCACCTACGAGCAGTACTTC.

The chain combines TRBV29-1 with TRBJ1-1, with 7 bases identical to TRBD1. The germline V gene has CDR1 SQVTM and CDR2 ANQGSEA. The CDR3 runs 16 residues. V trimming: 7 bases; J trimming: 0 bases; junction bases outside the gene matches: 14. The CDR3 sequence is CSGVPGQSRMNTEAFF. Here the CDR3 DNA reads TGCAGCGGCGTCCCGGGACAGTCCCGGATGAACACTGAAGCTTTCTTT.

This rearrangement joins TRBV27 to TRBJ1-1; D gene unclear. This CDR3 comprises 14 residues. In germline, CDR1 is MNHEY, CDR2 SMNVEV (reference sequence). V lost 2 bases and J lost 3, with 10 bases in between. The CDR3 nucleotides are TGTGCCAGCAGTTTAGGTTTCGCGGACACTGAAGCTTTCTTT. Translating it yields CASSLGFADTEAFF.

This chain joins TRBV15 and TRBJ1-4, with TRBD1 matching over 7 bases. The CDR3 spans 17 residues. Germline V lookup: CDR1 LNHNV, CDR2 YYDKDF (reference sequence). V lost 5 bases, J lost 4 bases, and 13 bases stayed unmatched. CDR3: CATSPRIQGWGNEKLFF. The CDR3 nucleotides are TGTGCCACCAGCCCCCGGATACAGGGGTGGGGTAATGAAAAACTGTTTTTT.

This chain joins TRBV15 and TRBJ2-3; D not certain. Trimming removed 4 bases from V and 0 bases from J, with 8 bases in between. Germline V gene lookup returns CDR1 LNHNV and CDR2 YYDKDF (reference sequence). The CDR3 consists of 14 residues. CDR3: CATSKRRSTDTQYF. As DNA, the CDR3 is TGTGCCACCAGCAAGAGAAGAAGCACAGATACGCAGTATTTT.

This CDR3 reads CASSFWGLNEKLFF. The CDR3 nucleotides read TGTGCCAGCAGCTTTTGGGGGCTCAATGAAAAACTGTTTTTT. The chain joins TRBV7-2 to TRBJ1-4, with D tentatively TRBD1 (6 bases). V was trimmed by 3 bases and J by 5 bases, leaving 10 bases between them. The CDR3 contains 14 residues. CDR1 is SGHTA and CDR2 is FQGNSA in the germline V gene.

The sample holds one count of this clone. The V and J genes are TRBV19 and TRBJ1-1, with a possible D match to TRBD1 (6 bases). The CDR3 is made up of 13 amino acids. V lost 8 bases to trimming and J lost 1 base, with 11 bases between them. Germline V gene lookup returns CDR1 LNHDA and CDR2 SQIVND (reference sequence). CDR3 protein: CASFTGWNTEAFF. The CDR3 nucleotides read TGTGCCAGTTTTACAGGGTGGAACACTGAAGCTTTCTTT.

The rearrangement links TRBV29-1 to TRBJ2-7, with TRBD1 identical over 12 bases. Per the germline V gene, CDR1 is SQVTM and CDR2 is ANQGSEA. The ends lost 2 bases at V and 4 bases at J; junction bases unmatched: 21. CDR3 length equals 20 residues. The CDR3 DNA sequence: TGCAGCGTTGAAAACCATCCGGGACAGGGGGCTTGGGGGCTTTTTTACGAGCAGTACTTC. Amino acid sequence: CSVENHPGQGAWGLFYEQYF.

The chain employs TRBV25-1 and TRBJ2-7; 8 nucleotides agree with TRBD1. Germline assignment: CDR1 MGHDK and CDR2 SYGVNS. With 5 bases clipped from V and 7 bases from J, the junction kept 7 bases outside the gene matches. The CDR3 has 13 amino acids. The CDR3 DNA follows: TGTGCCAGCAGTCCGACAGGGGCGAGGGAGCAGTACTTC. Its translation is CASSPTGAREQYF.

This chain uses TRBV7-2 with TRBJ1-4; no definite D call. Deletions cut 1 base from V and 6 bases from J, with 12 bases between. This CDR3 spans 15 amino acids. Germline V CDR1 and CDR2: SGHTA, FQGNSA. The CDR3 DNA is TGTGCCAGCAGCTTAGTGGGCAGCCAGCATGAAAAACTGTTTTTT. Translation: CASSLVGSQHEKLFF.

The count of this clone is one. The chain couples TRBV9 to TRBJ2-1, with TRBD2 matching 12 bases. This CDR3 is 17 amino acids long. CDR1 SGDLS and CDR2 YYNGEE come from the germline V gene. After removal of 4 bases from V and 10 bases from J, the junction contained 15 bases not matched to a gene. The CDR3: CASSPNPSSGGAWEQFF. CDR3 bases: TGTGCCAGCAGCCCCAACCCCTCTAGCGGGGGGGCTTGGGAGCAGTTCTTC. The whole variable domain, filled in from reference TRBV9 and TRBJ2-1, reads DSGVTQTPKHLITATGQRVTLRCSPRSGDLSVYWYQQSLDQGLQFLIQYYNGEERAKGNILERFSAQQFPDLHSELNLSSLELGDSALYFCASSPNPSSGGAWEQFFGPGTRLTVL.

CDR3 residues: CASSKVAGRSYEQYF. CDR3 sequence (DNA): TGTGCCAGCAGCAAAGTTGCGGGGCGCTCCTACGAGCAGTACTTC. The V gene is TRBV21-1, the J gene TRBJ2-7; the table's D call, TRBD2, was not checked against the DNA. TRBV21-1 is noted as a pseudogene. CDR3 length equals 15 residues.

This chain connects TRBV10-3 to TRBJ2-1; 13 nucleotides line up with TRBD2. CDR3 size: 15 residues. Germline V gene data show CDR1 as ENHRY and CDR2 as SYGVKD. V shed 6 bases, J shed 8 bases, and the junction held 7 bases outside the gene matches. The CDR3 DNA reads TGTGCCATCAGACTAGCGGGAGGGCCTATAGATGAGCAGTTCTTC. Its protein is CAIRLAGGPIDEQFF.

The CDR3 nucleotides are TGTGCCAGCAGGGAGACAGGGGGCGGCTACGAGCAGTACTTC. Its protein product is CASRETGGGYEQYF. This sequence joins TRBV27 and TRBJ2-7, with 10 bases that match TRBD1. Per the germline V gene, CDR1 is MNHEY and CDR2 is SMNVEV (reference sequence). The CDR3 spans 14 residues. J lost 3 bases, V lost 6 bases, and 5 bases had no gene match.

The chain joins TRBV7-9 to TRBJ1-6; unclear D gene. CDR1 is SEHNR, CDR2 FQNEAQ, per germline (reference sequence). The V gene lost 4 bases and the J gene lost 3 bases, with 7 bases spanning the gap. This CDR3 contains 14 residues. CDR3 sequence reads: CASSWASYNSPLHF. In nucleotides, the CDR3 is TGTGCCAGCAGCTGGGCCAGCTATAATTCACCCCTCCACTTT.

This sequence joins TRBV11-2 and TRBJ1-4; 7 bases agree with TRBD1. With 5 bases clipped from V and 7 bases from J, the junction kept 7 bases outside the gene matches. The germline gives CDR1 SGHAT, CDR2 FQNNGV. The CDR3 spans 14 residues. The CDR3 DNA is TGTGCCAGCAGCCACGGACAGGTTGTTGAAAAACTGTTTTTT. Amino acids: CASSHGQVVEKLFF.

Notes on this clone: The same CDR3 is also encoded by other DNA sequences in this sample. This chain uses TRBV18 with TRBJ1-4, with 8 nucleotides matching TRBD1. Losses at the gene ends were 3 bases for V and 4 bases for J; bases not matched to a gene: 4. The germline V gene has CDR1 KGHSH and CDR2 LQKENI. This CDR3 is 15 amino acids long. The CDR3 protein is CASSPPGQDNEKLFF. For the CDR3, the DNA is TGTGCCAGCTCACCGCCGGGACAGGATAATGAAAAACTGTTTTTT.

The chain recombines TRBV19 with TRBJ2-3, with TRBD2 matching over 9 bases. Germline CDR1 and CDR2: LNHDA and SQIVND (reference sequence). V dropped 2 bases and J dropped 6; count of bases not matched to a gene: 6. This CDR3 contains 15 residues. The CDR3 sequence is CASSIKGTSSDTQYF. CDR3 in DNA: TGTGCCAGTAGTATAAAAGGGACTAGCTCGGATACGCAGTATTTT.

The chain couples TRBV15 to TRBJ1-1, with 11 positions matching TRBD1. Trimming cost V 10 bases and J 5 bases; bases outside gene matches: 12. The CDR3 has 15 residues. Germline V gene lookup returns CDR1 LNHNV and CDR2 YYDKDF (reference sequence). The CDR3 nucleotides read TGTGCCAGCCCCGGGACAGGGGGGGGTGGGACTGAAGCTTTCTTT. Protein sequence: CASPGTGGGGTEAFF.

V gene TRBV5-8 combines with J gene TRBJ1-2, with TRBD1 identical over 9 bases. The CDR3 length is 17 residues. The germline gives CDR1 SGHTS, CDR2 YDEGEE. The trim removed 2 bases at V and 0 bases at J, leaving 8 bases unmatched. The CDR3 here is CASSFRDRGEANYGYTF. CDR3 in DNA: TGTGCCAGCAGCTTCCGCGACAGGGGGGAAGCTAACTATGGCTACACCTTC.

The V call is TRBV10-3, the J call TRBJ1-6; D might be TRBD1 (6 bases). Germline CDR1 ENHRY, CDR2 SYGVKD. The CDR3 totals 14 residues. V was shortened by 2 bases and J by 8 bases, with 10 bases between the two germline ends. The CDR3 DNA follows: TGTGCCATCAGTGAGGGGGGGGCTTATTCACCCCTCCACTTT. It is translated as CAISEGGAYSPLHF.